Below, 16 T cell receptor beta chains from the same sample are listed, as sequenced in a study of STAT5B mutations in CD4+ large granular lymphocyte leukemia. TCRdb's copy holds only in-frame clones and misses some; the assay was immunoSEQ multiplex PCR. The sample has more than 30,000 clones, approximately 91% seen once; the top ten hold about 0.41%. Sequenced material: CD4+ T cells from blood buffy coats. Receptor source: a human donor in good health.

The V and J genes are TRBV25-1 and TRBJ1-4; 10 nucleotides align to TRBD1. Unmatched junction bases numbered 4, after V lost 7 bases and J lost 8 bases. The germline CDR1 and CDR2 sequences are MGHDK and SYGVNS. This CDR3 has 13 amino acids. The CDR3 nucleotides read TGTGCCAGCACCGGACAGGGGGTGGAAAAACTGTTTTTT. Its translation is CASTGQGVEKLFF. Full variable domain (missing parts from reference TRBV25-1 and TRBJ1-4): EADIYQTPRYLVIGTGKKITLECSQTMGHDKMYWYQQDPGMELHLIHYSYGVNSTEKGDLSSESTVSRIRTEHFPLTLESARPSHTSQYLCASTGQGVEKLFFGSGTQLSVL.

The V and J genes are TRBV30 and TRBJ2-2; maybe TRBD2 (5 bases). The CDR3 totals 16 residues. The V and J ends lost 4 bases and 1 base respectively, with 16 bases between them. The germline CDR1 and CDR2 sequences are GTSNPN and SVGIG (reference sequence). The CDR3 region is CAWTPSAGMNTGELFF. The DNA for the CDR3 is TGTGCCTGGACCCCATCGGCGGGTATGAACACCGGGGAGCTGTTTTTT.

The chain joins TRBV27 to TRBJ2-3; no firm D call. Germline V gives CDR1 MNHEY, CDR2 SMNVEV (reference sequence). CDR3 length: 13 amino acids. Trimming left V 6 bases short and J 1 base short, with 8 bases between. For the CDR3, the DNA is TGTGCCAGCAGAGTACGGGGCACAGATACGCAGTATTTT. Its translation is CASRVRGTDTQYF.

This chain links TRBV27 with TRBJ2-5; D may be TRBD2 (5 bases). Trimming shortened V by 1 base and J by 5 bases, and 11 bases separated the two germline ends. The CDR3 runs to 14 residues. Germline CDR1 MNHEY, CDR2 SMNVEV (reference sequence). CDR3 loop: CASSLFVGGETQYF. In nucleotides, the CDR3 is TGTGCCAGCAGTTTATTTGTCGGCGGGGAGACCCAGTACTTC.

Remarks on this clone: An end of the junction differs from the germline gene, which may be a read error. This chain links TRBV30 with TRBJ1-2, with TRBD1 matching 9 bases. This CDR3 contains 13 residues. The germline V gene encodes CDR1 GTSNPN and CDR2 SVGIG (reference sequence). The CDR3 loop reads CAWYTQGARSVNF. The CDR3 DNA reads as TGTGCCTGGTACACACAGGGGGCTCGGTCAGTGAACTTC.

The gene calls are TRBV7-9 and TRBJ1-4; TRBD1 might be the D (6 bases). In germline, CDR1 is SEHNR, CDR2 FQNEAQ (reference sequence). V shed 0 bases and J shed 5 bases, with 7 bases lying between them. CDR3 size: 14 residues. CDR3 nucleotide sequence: TGTGCCAGCAGCTTAGCGCAGGGGAATGAAAAACTGTTTTTT. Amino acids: CASSLAQGNEKLFF.

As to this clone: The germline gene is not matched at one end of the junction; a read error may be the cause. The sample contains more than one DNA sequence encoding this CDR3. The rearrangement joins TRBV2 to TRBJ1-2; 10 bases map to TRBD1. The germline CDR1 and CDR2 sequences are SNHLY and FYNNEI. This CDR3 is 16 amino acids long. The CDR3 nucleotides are TGCGCCAGCAGTGTAGAGGGGACAGGGGCGGAGATTGGCTACACCTTC. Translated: CASSVEGTGAEIGYTF.

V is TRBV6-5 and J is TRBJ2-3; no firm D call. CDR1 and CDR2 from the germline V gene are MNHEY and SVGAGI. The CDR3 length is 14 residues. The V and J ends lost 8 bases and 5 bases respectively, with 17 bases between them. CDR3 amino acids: CASRLKRDRDTQYF. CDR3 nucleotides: TGTGCCAGCCGATTAAAAAGAGATAGAGATACGCAGTATTTT.

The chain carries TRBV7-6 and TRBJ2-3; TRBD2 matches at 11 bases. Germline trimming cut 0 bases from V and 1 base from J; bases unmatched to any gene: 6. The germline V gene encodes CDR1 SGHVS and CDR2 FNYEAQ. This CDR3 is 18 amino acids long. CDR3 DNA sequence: TGTGCCAGCAGCTTAGCGCAAACTAGCGGGGGTCGCACAGATACGCAGTATTTT. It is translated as CASSLAQTSGGRTDTQYF.

The CDR3, as DNA: TGTGCCTGGAGTGCCGGACTAGCGGGAGGGCCAGGTACGCAGTATTTT. Translated, it gives CAWSAGLAGGPGTQYF. The genes are TRBV30 and TRBJ2-3, with TRBD2 identical over 15 bases. Losses at the gene ends were 1 base for V and 8 bases for J; bases not matched to a gene: 7. CDR3 length: 16 amino acids. Germline V gene lookup returns CDR1 GTSNPN and CDR2 SVGIG (reference sequence).

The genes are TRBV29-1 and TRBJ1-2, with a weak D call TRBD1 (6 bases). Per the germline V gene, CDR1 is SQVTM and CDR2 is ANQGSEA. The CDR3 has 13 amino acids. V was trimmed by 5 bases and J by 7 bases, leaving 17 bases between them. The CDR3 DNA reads TGCAGCGTTCCCCTAAGCCGGGGGCCTGGCTACACCTTC. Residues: CSVPLSRGPGYTF.

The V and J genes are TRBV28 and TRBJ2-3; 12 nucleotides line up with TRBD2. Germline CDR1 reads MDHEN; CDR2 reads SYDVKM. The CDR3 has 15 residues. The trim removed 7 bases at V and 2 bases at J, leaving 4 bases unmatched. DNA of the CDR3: TGTGCCAGCACCAGGACTAGCGGGGTCACAGATACGCAGTATTTT. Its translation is CASTRTSGVTDTQYF.

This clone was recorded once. CDR3 DNA sequence: TGTGCCACGGGACTAGCGGGAGTACATACGCAGTATTTT. Residues: CATGLAGVHTQYF. The genes are TRBV6-1 and TRBJ2-3, with 14 bases fitting TRBD2. The CDR3 has 13 residues. After removal of 10 bases from V and 7 bases from J, the junction contained 4 bases not matched to a gene. The V gene's germline CDR1 is MNHNS and CDR2 SASEGT.

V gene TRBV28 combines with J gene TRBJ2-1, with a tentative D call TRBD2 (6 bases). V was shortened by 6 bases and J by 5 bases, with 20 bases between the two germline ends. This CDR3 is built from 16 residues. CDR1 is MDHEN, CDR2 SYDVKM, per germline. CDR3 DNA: TGTGCCAGCAGCCCAAACGGGAGCCCGAGGAACAATGAGCAGTTCTTC. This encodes CASSPNGSPRNNEQFF.

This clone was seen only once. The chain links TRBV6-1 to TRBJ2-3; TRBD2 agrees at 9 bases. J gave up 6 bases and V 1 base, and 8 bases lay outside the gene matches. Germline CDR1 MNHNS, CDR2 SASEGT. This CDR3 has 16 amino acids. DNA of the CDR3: TGTGCCAGCAGTGAAGTGGGACTAGCTATTTCGGATACGCAGTATTTT. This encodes CASSEVGLAISDTQYF.

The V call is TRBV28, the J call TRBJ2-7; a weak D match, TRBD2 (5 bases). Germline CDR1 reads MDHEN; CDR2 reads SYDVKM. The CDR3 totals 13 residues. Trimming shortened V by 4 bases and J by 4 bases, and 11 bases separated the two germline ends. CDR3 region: CASSSIGGYEQYF. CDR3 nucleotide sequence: TGTGCCAGCAGTTCTATAGGAGGTTACGAGCAGTACTTC.